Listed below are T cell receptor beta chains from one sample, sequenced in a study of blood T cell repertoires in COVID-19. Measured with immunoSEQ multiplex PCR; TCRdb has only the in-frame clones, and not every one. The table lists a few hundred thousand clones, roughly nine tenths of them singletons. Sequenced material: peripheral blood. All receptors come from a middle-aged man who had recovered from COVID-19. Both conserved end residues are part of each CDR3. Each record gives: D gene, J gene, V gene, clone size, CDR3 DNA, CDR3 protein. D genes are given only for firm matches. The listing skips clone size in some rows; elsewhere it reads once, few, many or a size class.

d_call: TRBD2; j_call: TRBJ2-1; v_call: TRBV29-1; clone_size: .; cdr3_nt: TGCAGCGGTGAAGGAATGGCGGGGGGGCGGTACAATGAGCAGTTCTTC; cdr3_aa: CSGEGMAGGRYNEQFF
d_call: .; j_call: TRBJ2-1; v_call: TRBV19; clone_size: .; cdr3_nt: TGTGCCAGTAGTATAGACCTTAGCGGAGGGGCCTACAATGAGCAGTTCTTC; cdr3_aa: CASSIDLSGGAYNEQFF
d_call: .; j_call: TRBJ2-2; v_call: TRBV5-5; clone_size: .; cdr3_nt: TGTGCCAGCAGCTCCAGGGGGGAAGCTGCCGGGGAGCTGTTTTTT; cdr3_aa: CASSSRGEAAGELFF
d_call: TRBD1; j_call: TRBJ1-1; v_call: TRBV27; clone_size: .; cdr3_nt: TGTGCCAGCAGGTTCAAGGGGACAGGGGAAAGGTACACTGAAGCTTTCTTT; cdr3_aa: CASRFKGTGERYTEAFF
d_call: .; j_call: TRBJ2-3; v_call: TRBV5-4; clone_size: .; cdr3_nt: TGTGCCAGCAGCTGGAGCGGGCCCACAGCTACGCAGTATTTT; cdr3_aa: CASSWSGPTATQYF
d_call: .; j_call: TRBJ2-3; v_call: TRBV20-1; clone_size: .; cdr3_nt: TGCAGTGCCCTATCTAGGGATACGCAGTATTTT; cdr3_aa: CSALSRDTQYF
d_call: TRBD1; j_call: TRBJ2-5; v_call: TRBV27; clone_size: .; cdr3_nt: TGTGCCAGCAGTCGCTGGACAGGGGTACGAGAGACCCAGTACTTC; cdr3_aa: CASSRWTGVRETQYF
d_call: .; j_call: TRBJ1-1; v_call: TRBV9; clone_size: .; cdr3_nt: TGTGCCAGCAGCCCCACCCAAACAGTGAACACTGAAGCTTTCTTT; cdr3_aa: CASSPTQTVNTEAFF
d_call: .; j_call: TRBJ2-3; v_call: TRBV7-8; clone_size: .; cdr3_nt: TGTGCCAGCAGCTTAGGCGCAGGGGGGCCGGGCACAGATACGCAGTATTTT; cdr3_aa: CASSLGAGGPGTDTQYF
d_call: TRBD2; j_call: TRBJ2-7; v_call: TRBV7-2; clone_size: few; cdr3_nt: TGTGCCAGCAGCATCAGCGGGGGCGTGCTCTCGTTATACGAGCAGTACTTC; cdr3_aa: CASSISGGVLSLYEQYF
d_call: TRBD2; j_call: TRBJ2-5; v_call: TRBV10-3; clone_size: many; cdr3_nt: TGTGCCATCAGGGGACTAGCGGGAGGGCAAGAGACCCAGTACTTC; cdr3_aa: CAIRGLAGGQETQYF
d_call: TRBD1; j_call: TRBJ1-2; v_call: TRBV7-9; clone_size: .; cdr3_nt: TGTGCCAGCAACGACAGGGTGCGTGACACCTTC; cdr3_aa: CASNDRVRDTF
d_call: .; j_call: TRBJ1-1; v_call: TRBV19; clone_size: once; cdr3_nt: TGTGCCAGTAGTATTCGGGGGGCCCTCACTGAAGCTTTCTTT; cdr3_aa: CASSIRGALTEAFF
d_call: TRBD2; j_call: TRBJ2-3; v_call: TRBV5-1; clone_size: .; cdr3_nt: TGCGCCAGCAGCTTGGCAAAACTAGCGGGGGCCCAACGCACAGATACGCAGTATTTT; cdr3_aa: CASSLAKLAGAQRTDTQYF
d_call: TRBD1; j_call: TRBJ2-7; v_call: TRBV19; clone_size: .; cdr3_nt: TGTGCCAGTAGTAGACACCGGGACAGGGGGCTGCACGAGCAGTACTTC; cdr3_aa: CASSRHRDRGLHEQYF
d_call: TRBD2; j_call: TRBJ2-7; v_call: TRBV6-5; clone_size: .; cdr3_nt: TGTGCCAGCAGGCTAGCGGGGAACTACGAGCAGTACTTC; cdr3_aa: CASRLAGNYEQYF
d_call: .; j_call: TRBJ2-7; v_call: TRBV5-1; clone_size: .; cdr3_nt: TGCGCCAGCAGCTTGGAATCATCCTACGAGCAGTACTTC; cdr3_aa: CASSLESSYEQYF
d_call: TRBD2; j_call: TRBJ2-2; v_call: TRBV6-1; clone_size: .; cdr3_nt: TGTGCCAGCAGTGCGATTGGGACTAGCGGGAGTAGTTACACCGGGGAGCTGTTTTTT; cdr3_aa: CASSAIGTSGSSYTGELFF
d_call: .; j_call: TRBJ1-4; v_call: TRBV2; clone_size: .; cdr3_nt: TGTGCCAGCAGTGAAGCGCTTGGAGCAACTAATGAAAAACTGTTTTTT; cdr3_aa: CASSEALGATNEKLFF
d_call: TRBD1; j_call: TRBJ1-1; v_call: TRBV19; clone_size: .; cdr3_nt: TGTGCCAGTAGTAGTATGGGGACAGGGGGCTTCGGCACTGAAGCTTTCTTT; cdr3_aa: CASSSMGTGGFGTEAFF
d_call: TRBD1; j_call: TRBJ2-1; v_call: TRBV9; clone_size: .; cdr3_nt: TGTGCCAGCAGCATACCAAAGACAGGGGATGAAGAGCAGTTCTTC; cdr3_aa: CASSIPKTGDEEQFF
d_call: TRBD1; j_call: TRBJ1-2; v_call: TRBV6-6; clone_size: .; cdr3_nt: TGTGCCAGCAGTTTTGGGACAGCCAACTATGGCTACACCTTC; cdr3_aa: CASSFGTANYGYTF
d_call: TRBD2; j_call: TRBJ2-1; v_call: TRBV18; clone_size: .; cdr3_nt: TGTGCCAGCTCACCATCGACTAGCGGGGTAAATGAGCAGTTCTTC; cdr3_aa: CASSPSTSGVNEQFF
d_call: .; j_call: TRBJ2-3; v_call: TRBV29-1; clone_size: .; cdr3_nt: TGCAGCGTTGAATTCCTAGGACAAAACTCGTGGGGAGATACGCAGTATTTT; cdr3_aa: CSVEFLGQNSWGDTQYF
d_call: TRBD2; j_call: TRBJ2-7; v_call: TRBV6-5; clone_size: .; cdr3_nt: TGTGCCAGCAGGAACAGCGGGAGTTGGTACGAGCAGTACTTC; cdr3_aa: CASRNSGSWYEQYF
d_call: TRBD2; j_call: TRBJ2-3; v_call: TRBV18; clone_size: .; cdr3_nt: TGTGCCAGCTCACCAACGAGCGGGGGGACAGATACGCAGTATTTT; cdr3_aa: CASSPTSGGTDTQYF
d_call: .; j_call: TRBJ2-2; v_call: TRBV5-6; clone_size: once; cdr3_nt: TGTGCCAGCAGCTTGGCCGGGGGCGGGGAGCTGTTTTTT; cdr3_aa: CASSLAGGGELFF
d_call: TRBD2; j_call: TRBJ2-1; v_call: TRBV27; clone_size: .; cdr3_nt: TGTGCCAGCAGTTCTCTGGCGGGGGATTACAATGAGCAGTTCTTC; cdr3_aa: CASSSLAGDYNEQFF
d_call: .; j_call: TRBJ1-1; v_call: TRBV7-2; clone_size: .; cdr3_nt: TGTGCCAGCAGCTTATCGTGGGGCGCGAGCACTGAAGCTTTCTTT; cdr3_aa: CASSLSWGASTEAFF
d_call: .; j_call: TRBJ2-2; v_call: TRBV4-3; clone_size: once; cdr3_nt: TGCGCCAGCAGCCAAGATATCTCTAGAAGGGAGCTGTTTTTT; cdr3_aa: CASSQDISRRELFF
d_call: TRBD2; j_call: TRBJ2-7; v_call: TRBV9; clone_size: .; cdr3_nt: TGTGCCAGCAGCGCAGAAGCGGGACCACTTTACGAGCAGTACTTC; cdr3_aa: CASSAEAGPLYEQYF
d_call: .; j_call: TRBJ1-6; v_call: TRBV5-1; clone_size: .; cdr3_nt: TGCGCCAGCAGCCCCGTCGTCCCCCAGGGTGGTAGTTCACCCCTCCACTTT; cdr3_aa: CASSPVVPQGGSSPLHF
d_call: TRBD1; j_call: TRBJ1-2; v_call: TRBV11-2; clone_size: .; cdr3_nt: TGTGCCAGCAGCACTCAGGACAGGGTTCTCTATGGCTACACCTTC; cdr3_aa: CASSTQDRVLYGYTF
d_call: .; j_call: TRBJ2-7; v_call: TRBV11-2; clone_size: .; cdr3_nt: TGTGCCAGCAGCTTAGAAGGCGGGGGCCCCTACGAGCAGTACTTC; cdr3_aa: CASSLEGGGPYEQYF
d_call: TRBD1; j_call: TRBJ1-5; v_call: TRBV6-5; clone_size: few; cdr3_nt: TGTGCCAGCAGAAATACAGGGGCGCGTCAGCCCCAGCATTTT; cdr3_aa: CASRNTGARQPQHF
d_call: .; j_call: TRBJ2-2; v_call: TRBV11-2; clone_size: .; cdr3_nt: TGTGCCAGCAGCCAGGGACTGAACACCGGGGAGCTGTTTTTT; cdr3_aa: CASSQGLNTGELFF
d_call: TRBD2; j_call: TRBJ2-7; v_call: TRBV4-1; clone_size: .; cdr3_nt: TGCGCCAGCAGCTCCCACCCAGTTAGCGGGAATCTCTACGAGCAGTACTTC; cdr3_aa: CASSSHPVSGNLYEQYF
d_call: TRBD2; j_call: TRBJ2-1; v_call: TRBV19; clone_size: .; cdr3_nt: TGTGCCAGTAGTACCCCAGAAGCGGGGGGGCCTTATGAGCAGTTCTTC; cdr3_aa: CASSTPEAGGPYEQFF
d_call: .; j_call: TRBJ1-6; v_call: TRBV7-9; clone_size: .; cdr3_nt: TGTGCCAGCAGCTTATCCCTAGGAAGCTCCTATAATTCACCCCTCCACTTT; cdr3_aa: CASSLSLGSSYNSPLHF
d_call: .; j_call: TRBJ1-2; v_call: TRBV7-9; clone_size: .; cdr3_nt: TGTGCCAGCAGCGATACGGTGGGCCGAAACTATGGCTACACCTTC; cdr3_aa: CASSDTVGRNYGYTF
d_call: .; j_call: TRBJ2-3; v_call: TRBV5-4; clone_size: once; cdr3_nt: TGTGCCAGCAGCTTGGAGGCGGGCAGGGGAGATACGCAGTATTTT; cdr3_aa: CASSLEAGRGDTQYF